The entry below describes one T cell receptor (beta chain). Its antigen is undetermined. From germline, CDR1 is GTSNPN and CDR2 SVGIG (reference sequence). The V segment lost 3 bases and the J segment 2 bases; nucleotides outside the gene matches: 5. This CDR3 contains 15 residues. The data were taken from a study of T cell responses to AZD1222 COVID-19 vaccine. General study points: Spike-specific TCR repertoires showed rising breadth and depth after two AZD1222 doses. Of the AZD1222 recipients, only 5 or 6 were seropositive at baseline.

Libraries were prepared by immunoSEQ multiplex PCR; TCRdb keeps only in-frame clonotypes and omits some of them. Here the sample spans roughly 160,000 clones, around nine tenths being singletons. The chain employs TRBV30 and TRBJ2-2, with 8 positions matching TRBD1. The sequences come from peripheral blood, collected 28 days after the second AZD1222 dose. The sequence was obtained from an adult who received the AZD1222 COVID-19 vaccine. DNA of the CDR3: TGTGCCTGGAGGTACAGGGGGGAAAACACCGGGGAGCTGTTTTTT. It specifies CAWRYRGENTGELFF. Supplemented by reference TRBV30 and TRBJ2-2, the full variable domain reads SQTIHQWPATLVQPVGSPLSLECTVEGTSNPNLYWYRQAAGRGLQLLFYSVGIGQISSEVPQNLSASRPQDRQFILSSKKLLLSDSGFYLCAWRYRGENTGELFFGEGSRLTVL.